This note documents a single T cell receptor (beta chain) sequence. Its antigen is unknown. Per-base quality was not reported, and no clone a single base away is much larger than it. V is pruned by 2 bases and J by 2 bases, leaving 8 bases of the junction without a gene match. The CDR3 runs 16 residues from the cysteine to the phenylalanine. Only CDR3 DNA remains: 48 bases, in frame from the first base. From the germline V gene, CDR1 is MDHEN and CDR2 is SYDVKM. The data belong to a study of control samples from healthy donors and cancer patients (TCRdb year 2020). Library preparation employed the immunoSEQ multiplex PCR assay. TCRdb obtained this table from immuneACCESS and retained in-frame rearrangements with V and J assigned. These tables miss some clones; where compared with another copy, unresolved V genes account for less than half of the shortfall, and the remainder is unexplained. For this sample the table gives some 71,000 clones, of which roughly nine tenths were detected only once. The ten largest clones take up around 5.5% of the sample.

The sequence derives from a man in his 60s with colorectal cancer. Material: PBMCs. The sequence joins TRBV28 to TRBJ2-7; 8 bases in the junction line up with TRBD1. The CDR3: CASSLTRGRRTYEQYF. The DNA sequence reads TGTGCCAGCAGTTTAACCAGGGGGCGGAGGACCTACGAGCAGTACTTC.